The 4 T cell receptor beta chains in this list originate from one sample, sequenced in a study of Graves' ophthalmopathy and Graves' hyperthyroidism. Beta-chain TCR CDR3 regions were amplified from RNA transcripts. After a first-round RT-PCR with HTBI primers, a second-round multiplex PCR was run. Each CDR3 protein gets one entry after TCRdb re-called the multiplex PCR reads with MiXCR. The sample has 300,000 to 450,000 distinct CDR3 sequences, roughly a sixth seen once. Sequencing was done on a sample of peripheral blood. The receptors were gathered from an adult woman with stable Graves' hyperthyroidism.

The chain employs TRBV12-3 or TRBV12-4 and TRBJ1-2; possible D gene TRBD1, 5 bases. The germline V and J ends were trimmed by 8 bases and 0 bases, with 13 bases remaining between them. This CDR3 has 14 residues. DNA of the CDR3: TGTGCCAGCCATATATTAGGGGCTAACTATGGCTACACCTTC. Its protein is CASHILGANYGYTF.

This clonotype was counted ten times or more. This CDR3 is CASSQSTRVNSPLHF. CDR3 sequence (DNA): TGTGCCAGCAGCCAGTCAACCAGGGTTAATTCACCCCTCCACTTT. The rearrangement uses TRBV7-2 and TRBJ1-6; possible D gene TRBD1, 5 bases. The CDR3 has 15 residues. Germline CDR1 and CDR2: SGHTA and FQGNSA. Trimming pared 5 bases from V and 6 bases from J, leaving 14 bases between.

This clonotype occurred many times. This CDR3 reads CASTIGAPTYNEQFF. CDR3 DNA: TGTGCCAGCACCATCGGCGCACCTACCTACAATGAGCAGTTCTTC. This chain joins TRBV6-4 and TRBJ2-1; D ambiguous. CDR3 length: 15 residues. Germline V gene lookup returns CDR1 MRHNA and CDR2 SNTAGT. Trimming shortened V by 7 bases and J by 2 bases, and 15 bases separated the two germline ends.

This clonotype was recorded at least ten times. The chain recombines TRBV20-1 with TRBJ2-7; TRBD2 is a possible D gene (5 bases). V lost 1 base to trimming and J lost 0 bases, with 10 bases between them. In germline, CDR1 is DFQATT, CDR2 SNEGSKA (reference sequence). This CDR3 region has 14 residues. In DNA, the CDR3 is TGCAGTGCTAGAGTACCGGGGAGCTCCTACGAGCAGTACTTC. Protein product: CSARVPGSSYEQYF.